This record concerns one TCR beta chain sequence. The sample originates from a study of OX40 agonist ivuxolimab in advanced cancers. The CDR3 runs to 12 residues. Germline V gene lookup returns CDR1 SGHNT and CDR2 YYREEE (reference sequence). V was cut by 2 bases and J by 5 bases, with 7 bases left in between. Repertoires were generated with immunoSEQ multiplex PCR, while TCRdb's copy carries only in-frame clones and drops some. The sample has about 94,000 clones; roughly 95% are singletons. The chain is built from TRBV5-4 and TRBJ1-2, with D uncertain. Sample: CD4+ or CD8+ T cells sorted from blood, taken in a trial of the OX40 agonist ivuxolimab. This sequence originates from an adult with an advanced solid tumor such as melanoma, head and neck, liver or kidney cancer. CDR3 coding DNA: TGTGCCAGCAGCTTCGGGGAATATGGCTACACCTTC. As protein: CASSFGEYGYTF. Full variable domain (outside the CDR3, taken from reference TRBV5-4 and TRBJ1-2): ETGVTQSPTHLIKTRGQQVTLRCSSQSGHNTVSWYQQALGQGPQFIFQYYREEENGRGNFPPRFSGLQFPNYSSELNVNALELDDSALYLCASSFGEYGYTFGSGTRLTVV.